One and the same sample provided the 24 T cell receptor beta chains below, sequenced in a study of blood T cell repertoires in COVID-19. Data came from immunoSEQ multiplex PCR; TCRdb stores just in-frame clones and leaves some out. The table has roughly 250,000 clones, about 80% seen once. The sequenced sample was peripheral blood. The receptors originated from a person between 65 and 79 years old with COVID-19, enrolled during active disease.

The table lists this clone with a count of one. The J gene is TRBJ1-5, the V gene TRBV18; TRBD1 aligns across 7 bases. The germline V gene has CDR1 KGHSH and CDR2 LQKENI. Trimming cost V 4 bases and J 3 bases; bases outside gene matches: 9. The CDR3 runs to 16 residues. The CDR3 nucleotides are TGTGCCAGCTCACAGGGTACAGGGGCTCACAATCAGCCCCAGCATTTT. This sequence encodes CASSQGTGAHNQPQHF.

In DNA, the CDR3 is TGTGCCAGCACTGTACAGGGGTTCAATGAAAAACTGTTTTTT. Protein product: CASTVQGFNEKLFF. The chain uses TRBV4-2 and TRBJ1-4; 7 nucleotides line up with TRBD1. V was pared by 7 bases and J by 5 bases, with 7 bases of the junction left unmatched. Germline V gene data show CDR1 as LGHNA and CDR2 as YNFKEQ. This CDR3 is built from 14 residues.

The chain recombines TRBV14 with TRBJ2-2; weak D call: TRBD1 (5 bases). Germline CDR1 reads SGHDN; CDR2 reads FVKESK. CDR3 length: 16 amino acids. Trimming removed 3 bases from V and 1 base from J, with 12 bases in between. For the CDR3, the DNA is TGTGCCAGCAGCCAGCAGGGCGGTTTGAACACCGGGGAGCTGTTTTTT. Protein sequence: CASSQQGGLNTGELFF.

This clone has more than one count but fewer than ten. CDR3 region: CASSFYRDSEAFF. The CDR3 DNA reads TGTGCCAGCAGCTTCTACCGGGACAGTGAAGCTTTCTTT. The V call is TRBV7-2, the J call TRBJ1-1; TRBD1 agrees at 7 bases. V lost 3 bases and J lost 7; bases outside the gene matches: 5. Germline lookup yields CDR1 SGHTA and CDR2 FQGNSA. The CDR3 spans 13 residues.

V is TRBV5-6 and J is TRBJ2-2; D unclear. V was pared by 3 bases and J by 5 bases, with 8 bases between. Per the germline V gene, CDR1 is SGHDT and CDR2 is YYEEEE. The CDR3 contains 13 residues. CDR3 coding DNA: TGTGCCAGCAGCTGGTGGCATACCGGGGAGCTGTTTTTT. Translating gives CASSWWHTGELFF.

The chain recombines TRBV6-2 or TRBV6-3 with TRBJ1-5, with D maybe TRBD1 (5 bases). Germline assignment: CDR1 MNHEY and CDR2 SVGEGT. V lost 1 base and J 2 bases, leaving 15 bases between the germline ends. The CDR3 has 17 amino acids. In nucleotides, the CDR3 is TGTGCCAGCAGTTACTTGGGTCTCGCCAGGGGCAATCAGCCCCAGCATTTT. As protein: CASSYLGLARGNQPQHF.

The chain carries TRBV19 and TRBJ1-5; no clear D. The CDR3 totals 15 residues. V was shortened by 5 bases and J by 2 bases, with 13 bases between the two germline ends. Germline V lookup: CDR1 LNHDA, CDR2 SQIVND (reference sequence). The CDR3 nucleotides are TGTGCCAGTAGTCTGGTGGCGCAGGGCAATCAGCCCCAGCATTTT. It specifies CASSLVAQGNQPQHF.

The J gene is TRBJ1-1, the V gene TRBV19; the D is unclear. CDR3 length: 14 amino acids. V was pared by 1 base and J by 6 bases, with 12 bases between. CDR1 and CDR2 from the germline V gene are LNHDA and SQIVND (reference sequence). CDR3 nucleotides: TGTGCCAGTAGTATAGGGGAGGGATCTTCTGAAGCTTTCTTT. Its translation is CASSIGEGSSEAFF.

The chain combines TRBV2 with TRBJ1-1, with D possibly being TRBD1 (6 bases). Germline loops: CDR1 SNHLY, CDR2 FYNNEI. V was pared by 5 bases and J by 4 bases, with 11 bases between. This CDR3 has 13 amino acids. DNA for the CDR3: TGTGCCAGCAGTCAGGGGCTGGGCACTGAAGCTTTCTTT. Protein product: CASSQGLGTEAFF.

The chain is built from TRBV15 and TRBJ2-1; D gene uncertain. Per the germline V gene, CDR1 is LNHNV and CDR2 is YYDKDF (reference sequence). The CDR3 runs to 14 residues. V lost 6 bases, J lost 0 bases, and 9 bases lay in between. This chain's CDR3 is CATRESSSYNEQFF. The CDR3 DNA reads as TGTGCCACCAGGGAGTCCTCCTCCTACAATGAGCAGTTCTTC.

The chain couples TRBV21-1 to TRBJ2-2; TRBD1 was called by the table and not checked on the DNA. TRBV21-1 is shown as a pseudogene. This CDR3 has 15 amino acids. The CDR3 is CASSHDRMFTGELFF. The CDR3 coding sequence is TGTGCCAGCAGCCACGACAGGATGTTCACCGGGGAGCTGTTTTTT.

The J gene is TRBJ2-5, the V gene TRBV2; 8 bases line up with TRBD2. V lost 2 bases to trimming and J lost 2 bases; unmatched junction nucleotides: 4. CDR1 is SNHLY and CDR2 is FYNNEI in the germline V gene. The CDR3 spans 15 residues. The CDR3 here is CASSELRGEQETQYF. For the CDR3, the DNA is TGTGCCAGCAGTGAATTGCGGGGGGAGCAAGAGACCCAGTACTTC.

This clone was recorded only once. The chain has TRBV10-3 and TRBJ1-5; a weak D match, TRBD1 (6 bases). This CDR3 contains 14 residues. The germline CDR1 and CDR2 sequences are ENHRY and SYGVKD. V was cut by 1 base and J by 4 bases, with 8 bases left in between. The chain's CDR3 is CAISEWDTNQPQHF. CDR3 coding DNA: TGTGCCATCAGTGAGTGGGACACAAATCAGCCCCAGCATTTT.

This clone has a single count. The chain links TRBV28 to TRBJ1-5; a weak D match, TRBD1 (6 bases). Trimming took off 6 bases at V and 3 bases at J, with 12 bases between the two ends. The CDR3 totals 14 residues. The germline V gene has CDR1 MDHEN and CDR2 SYDVKM. The CDR3 reads CASREGGVNQPQHF. CDR3 sequence (DNA): TGTGCCAGCAGGGAAGGGGGGGTCAATCAGCCCCAGCATTTT.

The rearrangement joins TRBV19 to TRBJ1-6; 9 positions agree with TRBD1. The germline V gene encodes CDR1 LNHDA and CDR2 SQIVND (reference sequence). With 5 bases clipped from V and 10 bases from J, the junction kept 9 bases outside the gene matches. CDR3 length: 15 residues. This CDR3 reads CASSPSGQGESPLHF. Here the CDR3 DNA reads TGTGCCAGTAGTCCCTCGGGACAGGGAGAATCACCCCTCCACTTT.

This clone has only one observation. The V and J genes are TRBV9 and TRBJ1-4; 8 nucleotides agree with TRBD1. The V and J ends lost 3 bases and 8 bases, in that order; junction bases with no gene match: 12. Germline CDR1 and CDR2: SGDLS and YYNGEE. This CDR3 has 16 amino acids. CDR3 in amino acids: CASSATAGGRREKLFF. The CDR3 region has the DNA TGTGCCAGCAGCGCGACAGCAGGGGGCAGGCGGGAAAAACTGTTTTTT.

Here the CDR3 reads CASSRWDRGPNQPQHF. CDR3 bases: TGTGCCAGCAGCAGGTGGGACAGGGGCCCCAATCAGCCCCAGCATTTT. The chain couples TRBV9 to TRBJ1-5, with TRBD1 matching 10 bases. Germline CDR1 SGDLS, CDR2 YYNGEE. The CDR3 runs 16 residues. The V and J ends lost 4 bases and 3 bases, in that order; junction bases with no gene match: 7.

V is TRBV11-2 and J is TRBJ1-1, with TRBD1 as a possible D gene (5 bases). The CDR3 runs 15 residues. The ends were cut back, 5 bases at V and 1 base at J, with 14 bases in the middle. The germline V gene has CDR1 SGHAT and CDR2 FQNNGV. The DNA of the CDR3 is TGTGCCAGCAGCAACCCTCGGCAGGGGAACACTGAAGCTTTCTTT. Translation gives CASSNPRQGNTEAFF.

This chain links TRBV21-1 with TRBJ2-3; the table calls TRBD2, which could not be checked here. TRBV21-1 is designated a pseudogene. The CDR3 consists of 15 residues. CDR3 protein: CASSRAGGGSDTQYF. For the CDR3, the DNA is TGTGCCAGCAGTCGAGCGGGAGGGGGTTCAGATACGCAGTATTTT.

J is TRBJ2-7 and V is TRBV9; the match to TRBD2 covers 10 bases. The CDR3 runs to 16 residues. Germline CDR1 reads SGDLS; CDR2 reads YYNGEE. The V segment lost 0 bases and the J segment 2 bases; nucleotides outside the gene matches: 5. This chain's CDR3 is CASSVGTSGPTYEQYF. The CDR3, as DNA: TGTGCCAGCAGCGTAGGGACTAGCGGACCCACCTACGAGCAGTACTTC. The variable domain in full, completed from reference TRBV9 and TRBJ2-7, reads DSGVTQTPKHLITATGQRVTLRCSPRSGDLSVYWYQQSLDQGLQFLIQYYNGEERAKGNILERFSAQQFPDLHSELNLSSLELGDSALYFCASSVGTSGPTYEQYFGPGTRLTVT.

This clone came up a few times. The CDR3, as DNA: TGTGCCAGCAGCCCGGGAGGAGACGTGCGCAATCAGCCCCAGCATTTT. It yields the protein CASSPGGDVRNQPQHF. The genes are TRBV9 and TRBJ1-5; D gene ambiguous. This CDR3 is built from 16 residues. Deletions cut 4 bases from V and 2 bases from J, with 16 bases between. Germline CDR1 reads SGDLS; CDR2 reads YYNGEE.

The chain employs TRBV5-5 and TRBJ2-3; D is unclear. The CDR3 totals 14 residues. Trimming took 3 bases from V and 6 from J, leaving 14 bases between them. The germline CDR1 and CDR2 sequences are SGHKS and YYEKEE (reference sequence). The CDR3 sequence: CASSSLSLWDTQYF. The CDR3 DNA is TGTGCCAGCAGCTCCCTAAGCCTCTGGGATACGCAGTATTTT.

The chain uses TRBV7-9 and TRBJ2-7, with 7 bases that match TRBD1. Trimming took 4 bases from V and 4 from J; bases not matched to a gene: 1. The CDR3 has 12 amino acids. From germline, CDR1 is SEHNR and CDR2 FQNEAQ (reference sequence). The CDR3: CASSSQGYEQYF. The CDR3 DNA follows: TGTGCCAGCAGCTCACAGGGGTACGAGCAGTACTTC. Looking up the rest from reference TRBV7-9 and TRBJ2-7 gives the full variable domain: DTGVSQNPRHKITKRGQNVTFRCDPISEHNRLYWYRQTLGQGPEFLTYFQNEAQLEKSRLLSDRFSAERPKGSFSTLEIQRTEQGDSAMYLCASSSQGYEQYFGPGTRLTVT.

The chain combines TRBV6-5 with TRBJ2-1; D is uncertain. Trimming removed 3 bases from V and 4 bases from J, with 7 bases in between. The CDR3 contains 13 residues. Germline lookup yields CDR1 MNHEY and CDR2 SVGAGI. This CDR3 reads CASSYGPYNEQFF. The CDR3, as DNA: TGTGCCAGCAGTTATGGGCCTTACAATGAGCAGTTCTTC.